This T cell receptor (beta chain) was captured in a study of blood T cell repertoires in COVID-19. At the level of the study: Collection of acute and convalescent COVID-19 samples took place in the United States, Italy and Spain. PBMCs, B-cell-depleted T cells, or T cells were the source of the cDNA or gDNA that made up the material.

Germline trimming cut 4 bases from V and 5 bases from J; bases unmatched to any gene: 5. Germline V gives CDR1 SNHLY, CDR2 FYNNEI. This CDR3 is built from 13 residues. The method was immunoSEQ multiplex PCR; TCRdb's version includes in-frame clones alone and lacks a portion of them. Altogether 330,000 or so clones are present, more than 90% being singletons, with the ten largest covering 15% to 20%. Sequenced: PBMCs or T cells enriched from blood (not recorded which). The TCR was taken from a woman under 40 who had recovered from COVID-19. The chain joins TRBV2 to TRBJ2-7; 7 bases align to TRBD1. CDR3 nucleotides: TGTGCCAGCAGTGGACAGGGTGGGCACGAGCAGTACTTC. It specifies CASSGQGGHEQYF.